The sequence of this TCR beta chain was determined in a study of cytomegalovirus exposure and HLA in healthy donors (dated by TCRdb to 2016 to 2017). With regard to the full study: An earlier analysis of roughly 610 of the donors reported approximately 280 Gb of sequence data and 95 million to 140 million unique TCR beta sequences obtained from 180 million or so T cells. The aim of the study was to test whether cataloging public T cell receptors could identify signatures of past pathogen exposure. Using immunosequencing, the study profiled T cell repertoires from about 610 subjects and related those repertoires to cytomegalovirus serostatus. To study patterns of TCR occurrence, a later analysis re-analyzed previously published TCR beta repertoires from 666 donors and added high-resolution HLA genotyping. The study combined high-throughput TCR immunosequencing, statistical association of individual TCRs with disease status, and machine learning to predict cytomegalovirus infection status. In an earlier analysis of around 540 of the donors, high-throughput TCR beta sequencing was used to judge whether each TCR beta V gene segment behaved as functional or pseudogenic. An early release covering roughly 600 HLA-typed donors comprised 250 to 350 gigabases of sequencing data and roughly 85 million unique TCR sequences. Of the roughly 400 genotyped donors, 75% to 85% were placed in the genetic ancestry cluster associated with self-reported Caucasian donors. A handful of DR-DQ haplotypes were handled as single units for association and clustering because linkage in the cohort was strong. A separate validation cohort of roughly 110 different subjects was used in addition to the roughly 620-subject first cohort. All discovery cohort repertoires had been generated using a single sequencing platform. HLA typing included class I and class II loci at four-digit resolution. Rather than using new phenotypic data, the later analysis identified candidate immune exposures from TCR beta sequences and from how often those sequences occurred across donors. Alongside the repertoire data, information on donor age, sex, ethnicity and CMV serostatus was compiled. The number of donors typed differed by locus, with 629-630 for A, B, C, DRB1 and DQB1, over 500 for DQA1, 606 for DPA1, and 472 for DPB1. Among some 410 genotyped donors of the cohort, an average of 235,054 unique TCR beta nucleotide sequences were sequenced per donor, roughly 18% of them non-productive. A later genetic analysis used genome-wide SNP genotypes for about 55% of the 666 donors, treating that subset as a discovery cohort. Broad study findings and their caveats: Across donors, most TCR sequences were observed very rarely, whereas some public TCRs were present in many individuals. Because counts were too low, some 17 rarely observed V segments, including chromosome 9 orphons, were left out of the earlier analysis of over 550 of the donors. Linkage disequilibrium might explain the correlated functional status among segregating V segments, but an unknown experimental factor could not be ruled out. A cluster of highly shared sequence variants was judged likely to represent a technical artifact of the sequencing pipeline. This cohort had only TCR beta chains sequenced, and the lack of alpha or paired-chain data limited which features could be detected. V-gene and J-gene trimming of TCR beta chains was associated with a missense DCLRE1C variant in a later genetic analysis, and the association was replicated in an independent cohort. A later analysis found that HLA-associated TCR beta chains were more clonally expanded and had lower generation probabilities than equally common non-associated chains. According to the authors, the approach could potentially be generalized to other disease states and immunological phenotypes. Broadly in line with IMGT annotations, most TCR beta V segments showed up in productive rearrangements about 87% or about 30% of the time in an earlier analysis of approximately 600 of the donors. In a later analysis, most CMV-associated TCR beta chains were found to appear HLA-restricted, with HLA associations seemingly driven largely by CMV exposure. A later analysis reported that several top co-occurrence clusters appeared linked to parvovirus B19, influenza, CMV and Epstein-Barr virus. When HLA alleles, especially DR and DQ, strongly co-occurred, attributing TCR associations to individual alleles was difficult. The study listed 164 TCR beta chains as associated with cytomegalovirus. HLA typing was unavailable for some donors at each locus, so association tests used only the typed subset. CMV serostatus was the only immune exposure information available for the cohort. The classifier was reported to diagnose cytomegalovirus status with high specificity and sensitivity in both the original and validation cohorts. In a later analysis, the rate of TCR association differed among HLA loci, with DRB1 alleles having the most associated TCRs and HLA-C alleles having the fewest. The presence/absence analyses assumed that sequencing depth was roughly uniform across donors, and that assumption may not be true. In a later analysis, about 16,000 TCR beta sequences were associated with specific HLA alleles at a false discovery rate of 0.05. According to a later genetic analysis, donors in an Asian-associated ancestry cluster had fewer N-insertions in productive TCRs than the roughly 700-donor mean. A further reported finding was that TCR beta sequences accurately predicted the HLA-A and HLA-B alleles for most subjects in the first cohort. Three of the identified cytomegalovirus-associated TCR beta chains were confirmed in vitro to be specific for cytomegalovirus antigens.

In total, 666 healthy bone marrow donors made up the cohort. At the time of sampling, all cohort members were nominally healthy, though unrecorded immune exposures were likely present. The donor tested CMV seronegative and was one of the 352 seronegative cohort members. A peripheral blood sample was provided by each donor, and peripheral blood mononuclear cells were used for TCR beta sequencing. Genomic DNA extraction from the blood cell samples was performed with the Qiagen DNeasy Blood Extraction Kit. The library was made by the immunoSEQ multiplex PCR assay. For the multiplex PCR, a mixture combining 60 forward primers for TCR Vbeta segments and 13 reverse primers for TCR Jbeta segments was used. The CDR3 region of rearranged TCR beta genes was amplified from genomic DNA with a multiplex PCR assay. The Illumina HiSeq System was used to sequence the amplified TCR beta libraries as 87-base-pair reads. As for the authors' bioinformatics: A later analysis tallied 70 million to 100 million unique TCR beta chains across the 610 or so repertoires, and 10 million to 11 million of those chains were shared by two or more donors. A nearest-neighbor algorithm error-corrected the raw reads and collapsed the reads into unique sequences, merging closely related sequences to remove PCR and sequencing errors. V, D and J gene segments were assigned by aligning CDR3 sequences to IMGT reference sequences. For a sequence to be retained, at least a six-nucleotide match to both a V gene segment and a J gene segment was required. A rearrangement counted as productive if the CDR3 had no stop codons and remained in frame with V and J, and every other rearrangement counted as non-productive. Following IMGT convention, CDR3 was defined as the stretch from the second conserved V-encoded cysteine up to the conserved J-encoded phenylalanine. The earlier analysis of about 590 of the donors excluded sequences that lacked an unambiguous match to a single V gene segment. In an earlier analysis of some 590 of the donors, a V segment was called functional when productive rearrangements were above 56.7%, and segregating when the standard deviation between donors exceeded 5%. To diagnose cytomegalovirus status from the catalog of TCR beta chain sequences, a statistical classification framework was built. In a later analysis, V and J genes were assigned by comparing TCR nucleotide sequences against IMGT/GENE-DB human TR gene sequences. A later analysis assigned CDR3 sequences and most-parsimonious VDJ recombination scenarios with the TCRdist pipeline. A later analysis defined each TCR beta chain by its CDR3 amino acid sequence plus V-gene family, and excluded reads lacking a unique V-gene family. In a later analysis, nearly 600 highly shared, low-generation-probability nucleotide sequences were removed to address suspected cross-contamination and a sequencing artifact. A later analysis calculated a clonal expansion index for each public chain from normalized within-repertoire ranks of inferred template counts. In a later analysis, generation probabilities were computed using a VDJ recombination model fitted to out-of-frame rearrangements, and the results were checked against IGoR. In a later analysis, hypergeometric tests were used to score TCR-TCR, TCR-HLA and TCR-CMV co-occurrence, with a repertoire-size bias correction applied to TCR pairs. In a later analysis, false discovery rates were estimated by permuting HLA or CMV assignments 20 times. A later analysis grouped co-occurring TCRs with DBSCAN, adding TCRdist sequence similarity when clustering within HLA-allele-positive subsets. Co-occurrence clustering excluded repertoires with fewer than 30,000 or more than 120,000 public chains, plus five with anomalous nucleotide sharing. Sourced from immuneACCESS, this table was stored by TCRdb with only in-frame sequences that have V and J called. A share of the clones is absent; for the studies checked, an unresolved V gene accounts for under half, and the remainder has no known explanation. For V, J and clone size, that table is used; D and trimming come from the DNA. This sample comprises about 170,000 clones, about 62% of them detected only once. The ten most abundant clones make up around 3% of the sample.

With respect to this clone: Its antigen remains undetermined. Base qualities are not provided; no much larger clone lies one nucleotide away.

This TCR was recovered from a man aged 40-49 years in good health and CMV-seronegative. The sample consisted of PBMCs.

Here the CDR3 is given as CASSQGELSGNTIYF. In nucleotide form, the sequence is TGTGCCAGCAGCCAAGGAGAGCTTTCCGGAAACACCATATATTTT. The sequence links TRBV4-2 to TRBJ1-3, with the D gene call left open. Trimming at the junction amounts to 1 base on V and 4 bases on J, and the germline ends lie 11 bases apart. From a lookup of the germline V gene, CDR1 and CDR2 are LGHNA and YNFKEQ. The CDR3 spans 15 residues, from the cysteine through the phenylalanine. The entry retains the CDR3 DNA only, 45 bases that are in frame from base 1.